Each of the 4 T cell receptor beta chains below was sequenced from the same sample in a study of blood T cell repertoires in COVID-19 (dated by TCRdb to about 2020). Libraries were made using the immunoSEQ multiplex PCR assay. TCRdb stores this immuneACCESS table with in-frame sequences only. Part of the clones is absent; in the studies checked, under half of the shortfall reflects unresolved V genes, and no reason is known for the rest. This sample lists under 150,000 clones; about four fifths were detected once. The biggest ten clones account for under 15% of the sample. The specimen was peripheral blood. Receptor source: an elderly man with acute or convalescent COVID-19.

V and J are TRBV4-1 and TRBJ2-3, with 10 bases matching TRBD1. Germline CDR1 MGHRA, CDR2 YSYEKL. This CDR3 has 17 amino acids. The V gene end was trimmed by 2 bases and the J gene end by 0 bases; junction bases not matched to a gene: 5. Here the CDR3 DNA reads TGCGCCAGCAGCCAATCGGGACAGGGGCCTAGCACAGATACGCAGTATTTT. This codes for CASSQSGQGPSTDTQYF.

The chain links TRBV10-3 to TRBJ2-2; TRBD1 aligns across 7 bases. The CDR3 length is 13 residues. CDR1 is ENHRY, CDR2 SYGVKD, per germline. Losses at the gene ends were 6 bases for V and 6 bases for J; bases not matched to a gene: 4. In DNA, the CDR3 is TGTGCCATCAGCGACAGGGAATCCGGGGAGCTGTTTTTT. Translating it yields CAISDRESGELFF.

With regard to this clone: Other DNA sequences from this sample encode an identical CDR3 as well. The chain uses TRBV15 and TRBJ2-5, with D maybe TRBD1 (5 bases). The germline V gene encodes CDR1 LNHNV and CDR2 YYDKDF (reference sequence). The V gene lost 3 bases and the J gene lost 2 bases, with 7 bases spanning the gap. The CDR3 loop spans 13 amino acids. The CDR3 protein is CATSRGRQETQYF. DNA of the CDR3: TGTGCCACCAGCAGGGGGCGGCAAGAGACCCAGTACTTC.

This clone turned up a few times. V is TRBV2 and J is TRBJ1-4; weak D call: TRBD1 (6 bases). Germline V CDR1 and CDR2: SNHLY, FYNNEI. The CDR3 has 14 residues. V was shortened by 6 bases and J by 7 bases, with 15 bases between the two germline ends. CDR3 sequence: CASRKVRGSEKLFF. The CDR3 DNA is TGTGCCAGCAGAAAGGTCAGGGGTAGTGAAAAACTGTTTTTT.